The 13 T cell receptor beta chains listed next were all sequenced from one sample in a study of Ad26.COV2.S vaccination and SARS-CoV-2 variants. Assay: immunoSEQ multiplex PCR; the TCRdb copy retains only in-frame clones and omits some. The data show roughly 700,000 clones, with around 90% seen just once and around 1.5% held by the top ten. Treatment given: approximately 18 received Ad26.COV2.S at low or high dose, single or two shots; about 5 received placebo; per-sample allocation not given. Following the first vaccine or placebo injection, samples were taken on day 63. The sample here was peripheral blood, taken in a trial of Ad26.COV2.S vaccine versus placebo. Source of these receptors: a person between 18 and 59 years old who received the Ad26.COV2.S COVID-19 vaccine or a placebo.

In nucleotides, the CDR3 is TGCAGCGCAGAAACGGGACAGGCGAACACTGAAGCTTTCTTT. It yields the protein CSAETGQANTEAFF. The rearrangement joins TRBV29-1 to TRBJ1-1, with 8 bases aligning to TRBD1. CDR1 and CDR2 from the germline V gene are SQVTM and ANQGSEA. V dropped 7 bases and J dropped 1; count of bases not matched to a gene: 8. This CDR3 is built from 14 residues.

CDR3 sequence (DNA): TGTGCCGTCCTGAGACAGGATAAAGACACCGGGGAGCTGTTTTTT. Its protein product is CAVLRQDKDTGELFF. The V gene is TRBV10-3, the J gene TRBJ2-2; possibly TRBD1 for D (6 bases). The germline CDR1 and CDR2 sequences are ENHRY and SYGVKD. This CDR3 is built from 15 residues. V gave up 11 bases and J gave up 3 bases, with 19 bases separating them.

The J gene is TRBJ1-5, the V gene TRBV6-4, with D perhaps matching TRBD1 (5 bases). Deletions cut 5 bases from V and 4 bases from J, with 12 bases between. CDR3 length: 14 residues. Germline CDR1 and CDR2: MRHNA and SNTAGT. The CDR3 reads CASSLAGPNQPQHF. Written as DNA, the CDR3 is TGTGCCAGCAGTCTGGCAGGGCCAAATCAGCCCCAGCATTTT.

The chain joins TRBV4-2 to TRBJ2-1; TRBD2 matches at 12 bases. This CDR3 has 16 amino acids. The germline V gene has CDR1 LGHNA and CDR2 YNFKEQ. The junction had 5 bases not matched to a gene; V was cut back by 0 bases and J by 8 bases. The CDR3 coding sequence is TGTGCCAGCAGCCAAGATTCTAGCGGGGGGGCGTATGAGCAGTTCTTC. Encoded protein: CASSQDSSGGAYEQFF.

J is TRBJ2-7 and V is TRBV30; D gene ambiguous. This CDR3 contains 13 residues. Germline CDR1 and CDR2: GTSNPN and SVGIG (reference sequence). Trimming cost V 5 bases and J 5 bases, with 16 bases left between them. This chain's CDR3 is CAWDQAILDEQYF. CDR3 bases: TGTGCCTGGGATCAGGCTATCCTAGACGAGCAGTACTTC.

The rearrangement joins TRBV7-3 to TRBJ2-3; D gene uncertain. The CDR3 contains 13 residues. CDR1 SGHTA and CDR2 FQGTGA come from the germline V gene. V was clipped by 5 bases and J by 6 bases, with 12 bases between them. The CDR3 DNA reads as TGTGCCAGCAGCATGCGGTCTCGGGATACGCAGTATTTT. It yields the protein CASSMRSRDTQYF.

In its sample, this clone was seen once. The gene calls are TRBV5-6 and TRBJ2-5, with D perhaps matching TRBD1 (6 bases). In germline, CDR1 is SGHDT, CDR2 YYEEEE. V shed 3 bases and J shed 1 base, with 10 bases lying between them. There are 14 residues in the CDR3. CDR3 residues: CASSSTGFQETQYF. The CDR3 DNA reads TGTGCCAGCAGCTCGACAGGATTCCAAGAGACCCAGTACTTC.

The CDR3: CASSPGTGAEQYF. The CDR3 coding sequence is TGTGCCAGCTCACCCGGAACAGGGGCCGAGCAGTACTTC. The chain links TRBV18 to TRBJ2-7, with 7 bases aligning to TRBD1. V shed 3 bases and J 6 bases; nucleotides not matched to a gene: 5. Germline assignment: CDR1 KGHSH and CDR2 LQKENI. The CDR3 spans 13 residues. The full variable domain, rest sourced from reference TRBV18 and TRBJ2-7, is NAGVMQNPRHLVRRRGQEARLRCSPMKGHSHVYWYRQLPEEGLKFMVYLQKENIIDESGMPKERFSAEFPKEGPSILRIQQVVRGDSAAYFCASSPGTGAEQYFGPGTRLTVT.

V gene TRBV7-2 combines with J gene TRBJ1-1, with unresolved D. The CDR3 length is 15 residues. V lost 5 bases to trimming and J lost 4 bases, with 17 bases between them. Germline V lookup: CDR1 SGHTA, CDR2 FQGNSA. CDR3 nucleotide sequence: TGTGCCAGCAGCCTCCTTCGGAGAGGGATCACTGAAGCTTTCTTT. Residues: CASSLLRRGITEAFF.

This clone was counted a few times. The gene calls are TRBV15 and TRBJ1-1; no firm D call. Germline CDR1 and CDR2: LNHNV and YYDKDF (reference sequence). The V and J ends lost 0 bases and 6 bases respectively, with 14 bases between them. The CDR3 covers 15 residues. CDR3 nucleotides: TGTGCCACCAGCAGAGATTACTACAAGGGTTCTGAAGCTTTCTTT. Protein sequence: CATSRDYYKGSEAFF. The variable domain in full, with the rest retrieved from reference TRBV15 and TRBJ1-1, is DAMVIQNPRYQVTQFGKPVTLSCSQTLNHNVMYWYQQKSSQAPKLLFHYYDKDFNNEADTPDNFQSRRPNTSFCFLDIRSPGLGDTAMYLCATSRDYYKGSEAFFGQGTRLTVV.

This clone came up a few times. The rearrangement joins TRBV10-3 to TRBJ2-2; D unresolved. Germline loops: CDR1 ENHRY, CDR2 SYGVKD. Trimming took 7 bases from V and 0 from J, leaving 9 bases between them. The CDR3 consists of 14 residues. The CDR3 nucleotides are TGTGCCATCAACGAGAATTCGAACACCGGGGAGCTGTTTTTT. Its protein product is CAINENSNTGELFF.

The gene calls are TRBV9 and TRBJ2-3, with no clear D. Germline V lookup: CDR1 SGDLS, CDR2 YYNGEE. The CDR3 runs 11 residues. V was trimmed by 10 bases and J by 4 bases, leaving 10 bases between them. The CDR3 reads CAARKADTQYF. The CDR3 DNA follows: TGTGCCGCGAGGAAAGCAGATACGCAGTATTTT. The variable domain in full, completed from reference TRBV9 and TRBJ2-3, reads DSGVTQTPKHLITATGQRVTLRCSPRSGDLSVYWYQQSLDQGLQFLIQYYNGEERAKGNILERFSAQQFPDLHSELNLSSLELGDSALYFCAARKADTQYFGPGTRLTVL.

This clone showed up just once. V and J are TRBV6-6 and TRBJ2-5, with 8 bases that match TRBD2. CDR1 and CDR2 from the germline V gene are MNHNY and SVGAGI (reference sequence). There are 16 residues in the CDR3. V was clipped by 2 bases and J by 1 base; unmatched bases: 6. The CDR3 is CASSYKLRGVQETQYF. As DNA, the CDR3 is TGTGCCAGCAGTTACAAATTGCGGGGGGTCCAAGAGACCCAGTACTTC.